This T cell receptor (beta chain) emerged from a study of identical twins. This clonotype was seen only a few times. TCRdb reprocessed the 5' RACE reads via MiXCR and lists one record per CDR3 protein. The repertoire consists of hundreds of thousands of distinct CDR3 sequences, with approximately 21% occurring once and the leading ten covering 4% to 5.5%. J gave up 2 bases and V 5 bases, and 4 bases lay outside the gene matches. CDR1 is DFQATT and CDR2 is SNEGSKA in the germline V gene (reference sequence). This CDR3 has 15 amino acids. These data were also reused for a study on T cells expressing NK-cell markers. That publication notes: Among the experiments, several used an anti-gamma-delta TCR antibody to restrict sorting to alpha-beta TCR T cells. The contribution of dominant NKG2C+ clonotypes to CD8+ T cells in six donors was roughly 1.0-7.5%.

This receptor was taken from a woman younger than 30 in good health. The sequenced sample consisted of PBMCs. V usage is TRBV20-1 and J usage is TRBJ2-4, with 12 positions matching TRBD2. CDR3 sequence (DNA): TGCAGTGCTGATGGACTAGCGGGAACCAAAAACATTCAGTACTTC. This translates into CSADGLAGTKNIQYF.